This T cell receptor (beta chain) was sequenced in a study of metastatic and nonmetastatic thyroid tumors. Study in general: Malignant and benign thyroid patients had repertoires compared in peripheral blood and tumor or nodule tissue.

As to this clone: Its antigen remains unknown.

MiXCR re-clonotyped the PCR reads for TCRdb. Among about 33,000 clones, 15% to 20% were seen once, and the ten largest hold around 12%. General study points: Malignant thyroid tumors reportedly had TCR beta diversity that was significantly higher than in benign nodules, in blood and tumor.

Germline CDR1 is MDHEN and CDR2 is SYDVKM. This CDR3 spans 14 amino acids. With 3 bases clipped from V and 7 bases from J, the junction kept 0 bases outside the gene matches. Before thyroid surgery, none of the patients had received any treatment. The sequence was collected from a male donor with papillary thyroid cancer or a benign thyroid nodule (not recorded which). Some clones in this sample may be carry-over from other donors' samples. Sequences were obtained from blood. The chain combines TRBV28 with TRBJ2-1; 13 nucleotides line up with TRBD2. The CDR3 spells CASSLTSGRNEQFF. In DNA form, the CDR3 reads TGTGCCAGCAGTTTGACTAGCGGGAGGAATGAGCAGTTCTTC.